This record covers a single T cell receptor beta chain. During its preparation, the TCRbeta library received unique molecular identifiers. Using its own MiXCR run on the PCR reads, TCRdb lists one record per CDR3 protein. The table lists some 400,000 distinct CDR3 sequences, roughly 20% of them singletons. This entry belongs to a study of T-cell reconstitution after alpha-beta-depleted transplantation in children. The CDR3 length is 16 residues. Germline-derived CDR1 and CDR2 are LGHDT and YNNKEL (reference sequence). Trimming removed 5 bases from V and 3 bases from J; junction bases left unmatched: 8.

This chain uses TRBV3-1 with TRBJ2-1, with 9 bases identical to TRBD1. The TCR sequence derives from a human donor who donated a stem cell graft to a child with acute myeloid leukemia. The sample consisted of PBMCs from the stem cell graft donor, taken from the stem cell graft. The CDR3 nucleotides read TGTGCCAGCAGCTGGAAACGGGACAGGGTCTACAATGAGCAGTTCTTC. It specifies CASSWKRDRVYNEQFF.